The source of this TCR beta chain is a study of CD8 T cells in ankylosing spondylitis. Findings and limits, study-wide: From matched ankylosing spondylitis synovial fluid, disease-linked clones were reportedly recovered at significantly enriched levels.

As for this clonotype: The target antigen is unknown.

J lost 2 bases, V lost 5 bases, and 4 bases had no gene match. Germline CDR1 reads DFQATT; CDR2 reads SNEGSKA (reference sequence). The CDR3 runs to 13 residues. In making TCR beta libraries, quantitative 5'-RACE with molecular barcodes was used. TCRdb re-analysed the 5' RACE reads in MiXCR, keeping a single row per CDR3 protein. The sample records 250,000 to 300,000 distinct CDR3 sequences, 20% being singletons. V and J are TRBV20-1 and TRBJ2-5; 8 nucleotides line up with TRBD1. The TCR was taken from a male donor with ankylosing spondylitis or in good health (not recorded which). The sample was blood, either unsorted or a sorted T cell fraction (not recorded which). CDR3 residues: CSAFRDRQETQYF. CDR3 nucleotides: TGCAGTGCTTTCCGGGACAGGCAAGAGACCCAGTACTTC.